One sample yielded the 25 T cell receptor beta chains listed below, sequenced in a study of T-cell memory formation after mild COVID-19. MiXCR was run by TCRdb on the 5' RACE reads, yielding one entry per CDR3 protein. The sample lists approximately 500,000 distinct CDR3 sequences, approximately 25% seen once, with under 15% in the top ten. Sequencing was performed on PBMCs or a T cell subset sorted from them (not recorded which). These receptors were collected from an adult woman who had mild COVID-19 (a few samples of this study predate the infection). Cell type and time point are not known.

This clonotype was counted between two and nine times. V and J are TRBV19 and TRBJ1-4; a possible D gene is TRBD1 (6 bases). The CDR3 consists of 12 residues. The ends were cut back, 3 bases at V and 12 bases at J, with 11 bases in the middle. CDR1 is LNHDA and CDR2 is SQIVND in the germline V gene (reference sequence). In DNA, the CDR3 is TGTGCCAGTAGTATCGGGGGCACAGAACTGTTTTTT. Protein sequence: CASSIGGTELFF.

V gene TRBV18 combines with J gene TRBJ2-7, with TRBD1 matching 7 bases. Germline V gives CDR1 KGHSH, CDR2 LQKENI. V was clipped by 4 bases and J by 6 bases; unmatched bases: 12. This CDR3 contains 15 residues. The CDR3 DNA is TGTGCCAGCTCACAAGGTGGGACAGTCAAGGGCGAGCAGTACTTC. Translated, it gives CASSQGGTVKGEQYF.

The rearrangement links TRBV7-9 to TRBJ2-1; TRBD2 matches 9 bases. Germline values: CDR1 SEHNR, CDR2 FQNEAQ (reference sequence). This CDR3 spans 15 amino acids. V was clipped by 5 bases and J by 4 bases; unmatched bases: 6. CDR3 residues: CASSPRLAEYNEQFF. The CDR3 DNA sequence: TGTGCCAGCAGCCCGAGACTAGCGGAGTACAATGAGCAGTTCTTC.

The chain employs TRBV10-2 and TRBJ2-7; perhaps TRBD2 as D (7 bases). V was clipped by 3 bases and J by 2 bases, with 14 bases between them. Germline V gene sequence: CDR1 WSHSY, CDR2 SAAADI. The CDR3 extends over 15 amino acids. The CDR3 DNA is TGCGCCAGCAGTGAAGGGGGGGCGTCTACCTACGAGCAGTACTTC. It encodes CASSEGGASTYEQYF.

V gene TRBV20-1 combines with J gene TRBJ2-7; no definite D call. V was trimmed by 1 base and J by 1 base, leaving 11 bases between them. CDR3 length equals 14 residues. The germline gives CDR1 DFQATT, CDR2 SNEGSKA (reference sequence). The CDR3 here is CSARANLGSYEQYF. For the CDR3, the DNA is TGCAGTGCTAGAGCGAACCTAGGGTCCTACGAGCAGTACTTC.

The chain couples TRBV24-1 to TRBJ2-1; TRBD2 matches at 8 bases. CDR3 size: 16 residues. The junction had 12 bases not matched to a gene; V was cut back by 4 bases and J by 8 bases. In germline, CDR1 is KGHDR, CDR2 SFDVKD. The CDR3, as DNA: TGTGCCACCAGTGACTTGACTAGCGAGCCGGGGTATGAGCAGTTCTTC. Translating gives CATSDLTSEPGYEQFF.

In DNA form, the CDR3 reads TGTGCCAGCAGTTACGGTTCGTTCGCGAACACCGGGGAGCTGTTTTTT. As protein: CASSYGSFANTGELFF. The chain joins TRBV6-5 to TRBJ2-2; D is unresolved. Germline CDR1 is MNHEY and CDR2 is SVGAGI. This CDR3 comprises 16 residues. V shed 2 bases and J shed 0 bases, with 10 bases lying between them.

This clonotype has more than one count but fewer than ten. This rearrangement joins TRBV15 to TRBJ2-3; D is ambiguous. Trimming pared 0 bases from V and 6 bases from J, leaving 7 bases between. This CDR3 is 13 amino acids long. Germline values: CDR1 LNHNV, CDR2 YYDKDF (reference sequence). The CDR3 DNA reads as TGTGCCACCAGCAGAGATGCGAGGGATACGCAGTATTTT. This translates into CATSRDARDTQYF. Combining the CDR3 with reference TRBV15 and TRBJ2-3 gives the whole variable domain DAMVIQNPRYQVTQFGKPVTLSCSQTLNHNVMYWYQQKSSQAPKLLFHYYDKDFNNEADTPDNFQSRRPNTSFCFLDIRSPGLGDTAMYLCATSRDARDTQYFGPGTRLTVL.

This clonotype was recorded a few times. This chain connects TRBV6-5 to TRBJ2-3, with 10 bases aligning to TRBD1. The CDR3 totals 15 residues. J was trimmed by 1 base and V by 6 bases; bases with no gene match: 4. Germline V gene sequence: CDR1 MNHEY, CDR2 SVGAGI. The chain's CDR3 is CASRRDRGRTDTQYF. CDR3 nucleotides: TGTGCCAGCAGGAGGGACAGGGGACGCACAGATACGCAGTATTTT.

This rearrangement joins TRBV19 to TRBJ1-1, with D possibly matching TRBD1 (5 bases). There are 14 residues in the CDR3. With 5 bases removed from V and 3 bases from J, the gap between germline ends came to 13 bases. Per the germline V gene, CDR1 is LNHDA and CDR2 is SQIVND (reference sequence). CDR3 loop: CASSFRTGHTEAFF. The CDR3 coding sequence is TGTGCCAGTAGTTTCAGGACGGGGCACACTGAAGCTTTCTTT.

This clonotype occurred many times. This chain uses TRBV18 with TRBJ2-3; D is ambiguous. The CDR3 is made up of 12 amino acids. Germline-derived CDR1 and CDR2 are KGHSH and LQKENI. Between the trimmed V and J ends, which lost 2 bases and 3 bases, there was a span of 3 bases. The CDR3 here is CASSPETDTQYF. The CDR3 nucleotides read TGTGCCAGCTCACCAGAGACAGATACGCAGTATTTT.

V usage is TRBV12-3 or TRBV12-4 and J usage is TRBJ1-5, with 7 bases identical to TRBD1. CDR3 length: 14 residues. Trimming at V came to 6 bases and at J to 6 bases, leaving 8 bases not matched to a gene. The CDR3 nucleotides are TGTGCCAGCAGCCAGGACAGGTCGAGTCAGCCCCAGCATTTT. This codes for CASSQDRSSQPQHF.

V is TRBV7-9 and J is TRBJ1-4; D possibly corresponds to TRBD1 (6 bases). Germline V gene data show CDR1 as SEHNR and CDR2 as FQNEAQ (reference sequence). The germline V and J ends were trimmed by 5 bases and 4 bases, with 20 bases remaining between them. This CDR3 spans 17 amino acids. CDR3 residues: CASSIMGGGGVNEKLFF. The CDR3 coding sequence is TGTGCCAGCAGCATCATGGGCGGGGGCGGTGTTAATGAAAAACTGTTTTTT.

This sequence joins TRBV20-1 and TRBJ2-3; either TRBD1 or TRBD2 may fit D (6 bases each). CDR1 and CDR2 (germline): DFQATT, SNEGSKA (reference sequence). The CDR3 runs to 14 residues. Trimming removed 3 bases from V and 1 base from J, with 11 bases in between. Written as DNA, the CDR3 is TGCAGTGCTAGGCCCGGGGGCCGCACAGATACGCAGTATTTT. Translation gives CSARPGGRTDTQYF.

This clonotype appeared many times. The genes are TRBV20-1 and TRBJ2-1; 8 bases agree with TRBD2. The CDR3 sequence is 16 residues long. V gave up 3 bases and J gave up 1 base; unmatched junction bases: 8. Germline V lookup: CDR1 DFQATT, CDR2 SNEGSKA (reference sequence). Here the CDR3 DNA reads TGCAGTGCTAGTTCTGGCGGGGGGTCGTCCTACAATGAGCAGTTCTTC. As protein: CSASSGGGSSYNEQFF.

This clonotype was detected only a few times. The V call is TRBV6-2 or TRBV6-3, the J call TRBJ2-7; D is perhaps TRBD2 (7 bases). From germline, CDR1 is MNHEY and CDR2 SVGEGT. CDR3 size: 15 residues. The V and J ends lost 2 bases and 5 bases respectively, with 16 bases between them. In DNA, the CDR3 is TGTGCCAGCAGTTACGGTGCCGGGGGGCGGAACGAGCAGTACTTC. Protein: CASSYGAGGRNEQYF.

This chain links TRBV19 with TRBJ2-1; D may correspond to TRBD1 or TRBD2 (5 bases each). Germline V gene sequence: CDR1 LNHDA, CDR2 SQIVND (reference sequence). This CDR3 region has 13 residues. Trimming took 3 bases from V and 12 from J, leaving 15 bases between them. CDR3 sequence (DNA): TGTGCCAGTAGTATGATGAGGGACCCGAGGCAGTTCTTC. Amino acid sequence: CASSMMRDPRQFF.

The gene calls are TRBV9 and TRBJ2-1; D possibly corresponds to TRBD1 (5 bases). Germline CDR1 SGDLS, CDR2 YYNGEE. V lost 1 base, J lost 0 bases, and 14 bases lay in between. The CDR3 runs to 17 residues. The CDR3 sequence is CASSVSRVDSSYNEQFF. The DNA of the CDR3 is TGTGCCAGCAGCGTATCTCGCGTAGACAGCTCCTACAATGAGCAGTTCTTC.

The chain joins TRBV5-1 to TRBJ2-5; TRBD1 matches at 8 bases. The ends lost 1 base at V and 1 base at J; junction bases unmatched: 6. CDR1 and CDR2 from the germline V gene are SGHRS and YFSETQ. This CDR3 spans 16 amino acids. The CDR3 loop reads CASSLWSGGTQETQYF. Here the CDR3 DNA reads TGCGCCAGCAGCTTGTGGTCAGGGGGCACCCAAGAGACCCAGTACTTC. Filled out from reference TRBV5-1 and TRBJ2-5, the complete variable domain reads KAGVTQTPRYLIKTRGQQVTLSCSPISGHRSVSWYQQTPGQGLQFLFEYFSETQRNKGNFPGRFSGRQFSNSRSEMNVSTLELGDSALYLCASSLWSGGTQETQYFGPGTRLLVL.

This clonotype was seen a handful of times. This CDR3 reads CASSLGGGMAETQYF. The CDR3 nucleotides are TGTGCCAGCAGCTTAGGTGGGGGAATGGCGGAGACCCAGTACTTC. J is TRBJ2-5 and V is TRBV7-9; D may match TRBD1 or TRBD2 (5 bases each). The CDR3 has 15 residues. Trimming cost V 1 base and J 5 bases, with 14 bases left between them. Germline V gene lookup returns CDR1 SEHNR and CDR2 FQNEAQ (reference sequence).

The genes are TRBV20-1 and TRBJ1-5, with D unresolved. Germline CDR1 is DFQATT and CDR2 is SNEGSKA (reference sequence). The CDR3 sequence is 14 residues long. The V gene lost 0 bases and the J gene lost 4 bases, with 10 bases spanning the gap. In nucleotides, the CDR3 is TGCAGTGCTAGAGATCCCCATCGGAATCAGCCCCAGCATTTT. It is translated as CSARDPHRNQPQHF.

This rearrangement joins TRBV7-6 to TRBJ2-7; D call uncertain. The CDR3 sequence is 14 residues long. V shed 4 bases and J shed 2 bases, with 12 bases lying between them. Germline values: CDR1 SGHVS, CDR2 FNYEAQ. The CDR3 region has the DNA TGTGCCAGCAGCTCCCCGATTAATCCCTACGAGCAGTACTTC. Translation: CASSSPINPYEQYF. Together with reference TRBV7-6 and TRBJ2-7, the CDR3 gives the full variable domain: GAGVSQSPRYKVTKRGQDVALRCDPISGHVSLYWYRQALGQGPEFLTYFNYEAQQDKSGLPNDRFSAERPEGSISTLTIQRTEQRDSAMYRCASSSPINPYEQYFGPGTRLTVT.

The V call is TRBV5-1, the J call TRBJ1-1; no clear D gene. This CDR3 has 14 amino acids. Trimming pared 0 bases from V and 3 bases from J, leaving 9 bases between. Per germline, CDR1 SGHRS and CDR2 YFSETQ. CDR3 in amino acids: CASSLASSYTEAFF. The CDR3 DNA sequence: TGCGCCAGCAGCTTGGCGTCCAGTTACACTGAAGCTTTCTTT.

This clonotype has a count of ten or more. The chain links TRBV5-1 to TRBJ1-1; TRBD1 is a possible D gene (6 bases). CDR3 length: 13 amino acids. Germline V gene lookup returns CDR1 SGHRS and CDR2 YFSETQ. The V gene lost 2 bases and the J gene lost 3 bases, with 8 bases spanning the gap. CDR3 sequence: CASSLNRDTEAFF. CDR3 nucleotides: TGCGCCAGCAGCTTAAACAGGGACACTGAAGCTTTCTTT.

This clonotype was seen more than once but under ten times. This chain uses TRBV24-1 with TRBJ2-2; D is unclear. V gave up 9 bases and J gave up 4 bases, with 11 bases separating them. In germline, CDR1 is KGHDR, CDR2 SFDVKD. This CDR3 region has 13 residues. The DNA for the CDR3 is TGTGCCACCCTGTCGTCTTTCACCGGGGAGCTGTTTTTT. Its translation: CATLSSFTGELFF.